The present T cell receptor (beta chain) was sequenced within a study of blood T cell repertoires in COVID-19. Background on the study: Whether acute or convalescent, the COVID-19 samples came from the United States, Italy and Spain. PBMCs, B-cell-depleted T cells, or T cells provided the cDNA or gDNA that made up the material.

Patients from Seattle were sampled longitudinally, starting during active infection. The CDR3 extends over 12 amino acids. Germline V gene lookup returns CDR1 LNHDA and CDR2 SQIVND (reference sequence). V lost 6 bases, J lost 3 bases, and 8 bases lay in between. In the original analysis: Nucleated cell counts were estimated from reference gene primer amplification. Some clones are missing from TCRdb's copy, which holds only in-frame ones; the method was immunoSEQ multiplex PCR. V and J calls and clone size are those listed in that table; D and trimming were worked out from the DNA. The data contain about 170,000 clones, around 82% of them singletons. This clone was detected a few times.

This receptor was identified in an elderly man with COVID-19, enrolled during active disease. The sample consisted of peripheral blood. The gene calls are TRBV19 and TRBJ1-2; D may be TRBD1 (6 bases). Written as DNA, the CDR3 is TGTGCCAGTAGCGGGGGGCACTATGGCTACACCTTC. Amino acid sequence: CASSGGHYGYTF.